Listed here are 21 T cell receptor beta chains from one sample, sequenced in a study of blood T cell repertoires in COVID-19. Sequencing used immunoSEQ multiplex PCR; TCRdb keeps in-frame clones, though not all of them. The sample has about 210,000 clones, about 88% seen once. Sequenced sample: peripheral blood. These receptor sequences come from a woman aged 40 to 55 with acute or convalescent COVID-19.

The V gene is TRBV12-3 or TRBV12-4, the J gene TRBJ1-1; D is perhaps TRBD1 (6 bases). The V gene lost 8 bases and the J gene lost 1 base, with 11 bases spanning the gap. This CDR3 contains 13 residues. The CDR3 region has the DNA TGTGCCAGCGGTAGCAGGGGGAACACTGAAGCTTTCTTT. Protein sequence: CASGSRGNTEAFF.

The rearrangement uses TRBV7-2 and TRBJ2-7; 13 bases match TRBD2. Germline V CDR1 and CDR2: SGHTA, FQGNSA. CDR3 length: 16 amino acids. V trimming: 2 bases; J trimming: 3 bases; junction bases outside the gene matches: 4. The CDR3 is CASSLTTSGGSYEQYV. The CDR3 nucleotides are TGTGCCAGCAGCTTAACGACTAGCGGGGGGAGCTACGAGCAGTACGTC.

CDR3 sequence: CASRPGTGIYEQYV. As DNA, the CDR3 is TGTGCCAGCAGGCCCGGGACAGGCATCTACGAGCAGTACGTC. V usage is TRBV6-5 and J usage is TRBJ2-7; TRBD1 aligns across 8 bases. Germline trimming cut 6 bases from V and 3 bases from J; bases unmatched to any gene: 7. This CDR3 has 14 residues. Germline CDR1 MNHEY, CDR2 SVGAGI.

The count of this clone is one. V and J are TRBV6-5 and TRBJ1-6, with D perhaps TRBD1 (5 bases). There are 15 residues in the CDR3. The germline gives CDR1 MNHEY, CDR2 SVGAGI. The V end lost 5 bases, the J end lost 8 bases, and 16 bases lay between the germline ends. The CDR3 DNA follows: TGTGCCAGCAGTCCCTGGGAGGGGCTTGATTCACCCCTCCACTTT. It specifies CASSPWEGLDSPLHF.

With regard to this clone: Compared with germline, one end of the junction differs, possibly owing to a read error. CDR3: CASTQLGRGKDYTF. The CDR3 coding sequence is TGCGCCAGCACCCAACTAGGCAGGGGAAAGGACTACACCTTC. V and J are TRBV4-1 and TRBJ1-2; maybe TRBD1 (6 bases). Germline V gene sequence: CDR1 MGHRA, CDR2 YSYEKL. The CDR3 totals 14 residues.

The genes are TRBV5-1 and TRBJ2-2; weak D call: TRBD1 (5 bases). This CDR3 has 16 residues. Trimming shortened V by 0 bases and J by 0 bases, and 9 bases separated the two germline ends. Germline CDR1 and CDR2: SGHRS and YFSETQ. The CDR3 DNA follows: TGCGCCAGCAGCTTGGGACAGTACTCGAACACCGGGGAGCTGTTTTTT. Encoded protein: CASSLGQYSNTGELFF.

The chain combines TRBV6-6 with TRBJ2-1, with D possibly TRBD1 on 5 matching bases. CDR3 length: 11 amino acids. Germline V gene sequence: CDR1 MNHNY, CDR2 SVGAGI (reference sequence). V was pared by 10 bases and J by 6 bases, with 10 bases between. For the CDR3, the DNA is TGTGCCACCCAGGGTGGCAATGAGCAGTTCTTC. Its translation: CATQGGNEQFF.

This chain links TRBV6-5 with TRBJ1-6; 7 bases line up with TRBD1. The V gene's germline CDR1 is MNHEY and CDR2 SVGAGI. This CDR3 contains 15 residues. The V gene end was trimmed by 0 bases and the J gene end by 6 bases; junction bases not matched to a gene: 2. In nucleotides, the CDR3 is TGTGCCAGCAGTTACTCGACAGGGTCTAATTCACCCCTCCACTTT. This sequence encodes CASSYSTGSNSPLHF.

This clone was seen only once. The genes are TRBV6-1 and TRBJ2-1; 10 nucleotides match TRBD1. J gave up 7 bases and V 3 bases, and 9 bases lay outside the gene matches. Germline assignment: CDR1 MNHNS and CDR2 SASEGT. The CDR3 runs to 16 residues. The CDR3 bases are TGTGCCAGCAGTGACCCGACAGGGGGCTTGAGGAATGAGCAGTTCTTC. Translating gives CASSDPTGGLRNEQFF.

This clone came up once. The chain has TRBV12-3 or TRBV12-4 and TRBJ1-1; TRBD1 is a possible D gene (6 bases). The CDR3 runs to 12 residues. Trimming took off 3 bases at V and 9 bases at J, with 11 bases between the two ends. This CDR3 reads CASSFSQGQAFF. The CDR3 nucleotides are TGTGCCAGCAGTTTTTCCCAGGGGCAAGCTTTCTTT.

J is TRBJ2-2 and V is TRBV19; TRBD1 is a possible D gene (6 bases). The length of the CDR3 is 14 residues. CDR1 is LNHDA and CDR2 is SQIVND in the germline V gene (reference sequence). V was shortened by 8 bases and J by 6 bases, with 16 bases between the two germline ends. The CDR3 DNA reads TGTGCCAGTGGGCTGGGGGCTGGTTCCGGGGAGCTGTTTTTT. It encodes CASGLGAGSGELFF.

Concerning this clone: The same CDR3 also results from other DNA sequences found in this sample. The chain uses TRBV19 and TRBJ1-5; D possibly corresponds to TRBD1 (6 bases). Germline V gives CDR1 LNHDA, CDR2 SQIVND (reference sequence). V was trimmed by 3 bases and J by 1 base, leaving 7 bases between them. This CDR3 has 14 amino acids. For the CDR3, the DNA is TGTGCCAGTAGTATTCAGGGGAGCAATCAGCCCCAGCATTTT. As protein: CASSIQGSNQPQHF.

The chain joins TRBV5-1 to TRBJ1-4; 8 bases fit TRBD1. J gave up 6 bases and V 4 bases, and 11 bases lay outside the gene matches. In germline, CDR1 is SGHRS, CDR2 YFSETQ. This CDR3 spans 16 amino acids. CDR3 sequence (DNA): TGCGCCAGCAGCCGCCAAGGACAGGGATTGGATGAAAAACTGTTTTTT. This gives the protein CASSRQGQGLDEKLFF.

This clone was detected once. The rearrangement uses TRBV3-1 (or the pseudogene TRBV3-2) and TRBJ1-4; tentatively, D is TRBD1 (5 bases). Germline CDR1 reads LGHDT; CDR2 reads YNNKEL (reference sequence). Trimming pared 0 bases from V and 5 bases from J, leaving 22 bases between. The CDR3 runs to 19 residues. CDR3 DNA sequence: TGTGCCAGCAGCCAAGATATTTGGAGTGTAGGACACGAGAATGAAAAACTGTTTTTT. Translating gives CASSQDIWSVGHENEKLFF.

The chain joins TRBV7-8 to TRBJ1-2; 10 nucleotides agree with TRBD1. There are 19 residues in the CDR3. The germline CDR1 and CDR2 sequences are SGHVS and FQNEAQ. The J segment lost 0 bases and the V segment lost 1 base, leaving 11 bases of the junction unmatched. CDR3 sequence (DNA): TGTGCCAGCAGCTTAGTTGGGACAGGGGATTTCCTAGCTAACTATGGCTACACCTTC. Its translation: CASSLVGTGDFLANYGYTF.

The chain combines TRBV12-3 or TRBV12-4 with TRBJ2-2, with D unclear. The CDR3 length is 13 residues. Trimming cost V 10 bases and J 7 bases, with 16 bases left between them. CDR3 protein: CATRRLVGGELFF. The CDR3, as DNA: TGTGCCACCCGGCGGTTGGTTGGCGGGGAGCTGTTTTTT.

There are a few counts of this clone. The genes are TRBV25-1 and TRBJ1-6; D gene uncertain. Trimming left V 4 bases short and J 9 bases short, with 10 bases between. The CDR3 consists of 13 residues. Germline lookup yields CDR1 MGHDK and CDR2 SYGVNS. CDR3 in DNA: TGTGCCAGCAGTGCCACCGAGGTTTCACCCCTCCACTTT. It is translated as CASSATEVSPLHF.

This sequence joins TRBV30 and TRBJ1-2, with a possible D match to TRBD1 (5 bases). V lost 5 bases to trimming and J lost 0 bases, with 13 bases between them. Germline CDR1 reads GTSNPN; CDR2 reads SVGIG (reference sequence). This CDR3 is 14 amino acids long. DNA of the CDR3: TGTGCCTGGGCCGTGGGGGGATCTAACTATGGCTACACCTTC. Protein product: CAWAVGGSNYGYTF.

The chain joins TRBV19 to TRBJ2-1, with 15 bases that match TRBD2. Per the germline V gene, CDR1 is LNHDA and CDR2 is SQIVND (reference sequence). The trim removed 5 bases at V and 10 bases at J, leaving 9 bases unmatched. The CDR3 covers 16 residues. The CDR3 spells CASSPGTSGGRREQFF. CDR3 nucleotide sequence: TGTGCCAGTAGTCCCGGGACTAGCGGGGGGCGGAGGGAGCAGTTCTTC.

This chain uses TRBV7-9 with TRBJ1-1; D is possibly TRBD1 (6 bases). Germline CDR1 SEHNR, CDR2 FQNEAQ (reference sequence). The V gene lost 5 bases and the J gene lost 5 bases, with 18 bases spanning the gap. The CDR3 extends over 15 amino acids. The CDR3 is CASSPIQGGETEAFF. CDR3 coding DNA: TGTGCCAGCAGCCCGATACAGGGTGGGGAAACTGAAGCTTTCTTT.

This clone has more than one count but fewer than ten. V gene TRBV3-1 (or the pseudogene TRBV3-2) combines with J gene TRBJ2-2, with 10 nucleotides matching TRBD1. CDR3 size: 20 residues. CDR1 is LGHDT, CDR2 YNNKEL, per germline (reference sequence). Unmatched junction bases numbered 14, after V lost 1 base and J lost 3 bases. CDR3 in DNA: TGTGCCAGCAGCCAAGTCAGATCCGGGACAGGGGTTATTTACACCGGGGAGCTGTTTTTT. As protein: CASSQVRSGTGVIYTGELFF.